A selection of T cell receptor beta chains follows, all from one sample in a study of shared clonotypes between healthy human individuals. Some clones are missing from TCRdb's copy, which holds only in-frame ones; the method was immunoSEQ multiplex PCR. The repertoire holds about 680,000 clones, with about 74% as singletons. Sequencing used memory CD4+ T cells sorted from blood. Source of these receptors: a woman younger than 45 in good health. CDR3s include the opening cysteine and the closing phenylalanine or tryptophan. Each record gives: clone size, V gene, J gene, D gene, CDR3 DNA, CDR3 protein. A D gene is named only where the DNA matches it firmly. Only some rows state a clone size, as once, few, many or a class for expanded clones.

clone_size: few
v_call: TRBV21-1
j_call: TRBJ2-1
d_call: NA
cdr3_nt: TGTGCCAGCAACCAGATAGCGGGAGTGTACAATGAGCAGTTCTTC
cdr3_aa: CASNQIAGVYNEQFF

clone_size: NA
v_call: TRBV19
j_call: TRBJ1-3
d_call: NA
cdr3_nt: TGTGCCAGTGCCAGGGATCTCTCTGGAAACACCATATATTTT
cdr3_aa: CASARDLSGNTIYF

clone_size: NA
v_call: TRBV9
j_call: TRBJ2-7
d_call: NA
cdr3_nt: TGTGCCAGCAGCGTACAAAGCGCCTCCTACGAGCAGTACTTC
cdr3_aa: CASSVQSASYEQYF

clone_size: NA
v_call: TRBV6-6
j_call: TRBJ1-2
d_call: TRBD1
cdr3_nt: TGTGCCAGCAGTCCGGGACAGGGGGCCCGCGGCTACACCTTC
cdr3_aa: CASSPGQGARGYTF

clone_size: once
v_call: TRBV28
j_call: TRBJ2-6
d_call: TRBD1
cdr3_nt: TGTGCCAGCAGCAAGGGCCCGACAGGGCCTGGGGCCAACGTCCTGACTTTC
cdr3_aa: CASSKGPTGPGANVLTF

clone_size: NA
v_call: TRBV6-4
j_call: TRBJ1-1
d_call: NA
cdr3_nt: TGTGCCAGCAGGAGGGGGATTAACACTGAAGCTTTCTTT
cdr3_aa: CASRRGINTEAFF

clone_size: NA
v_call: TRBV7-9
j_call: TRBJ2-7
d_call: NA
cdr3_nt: TGTGCCAGCAGCCCCCCTCTCACATCCGAGCAGTACTTC
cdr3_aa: CASSPPLTSEQYF

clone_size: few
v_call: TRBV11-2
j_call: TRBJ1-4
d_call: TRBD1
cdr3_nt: TGTGCCAGCAGCCCAAGACAGGGCAGGAATGAAAAACTGTTTTTT
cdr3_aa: CASSPRQGRNEKLFF

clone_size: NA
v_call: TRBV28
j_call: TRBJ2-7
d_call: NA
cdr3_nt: TGTGCCAGCAGCTCAATTAACGGAGGAACTTACGAGCAGTACTTC
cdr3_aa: CASSSINGGTYEQYF

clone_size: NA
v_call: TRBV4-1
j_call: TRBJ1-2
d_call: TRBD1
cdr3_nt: TGCGCCAGCAGCCAGCCCCGACAGGGAGGGGGCTACACCTTC
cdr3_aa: CASSQPRQGGGYTF

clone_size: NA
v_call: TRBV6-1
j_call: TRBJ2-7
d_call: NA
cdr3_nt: TGTGCCAGCAAAAACCCGGCGACAGGTTACTACGAGCAGTACTTC
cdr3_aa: CASKNPATGYYEQYF

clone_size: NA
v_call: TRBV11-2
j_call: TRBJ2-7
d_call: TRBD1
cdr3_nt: TGTGCCAGCAGCCTGACGACAGGGGGGTGGTCCTACGAGCAGTACTTC
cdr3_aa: CASSLTTGGWSYEQYF

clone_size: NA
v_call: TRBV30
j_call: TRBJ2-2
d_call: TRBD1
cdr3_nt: TGTGCCTGGATCCGGACAGGCTACACCGGGGAGCTGTTTTTT
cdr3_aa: CAWIRTGYTGELFF

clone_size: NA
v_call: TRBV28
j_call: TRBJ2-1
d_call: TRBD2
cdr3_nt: TGTGCCAGCAGTTCCCTGACTAGCGGGGTTCCCTACAATGAGCAGTTCTTC
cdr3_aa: CASSSLTSGVPYNEQFF

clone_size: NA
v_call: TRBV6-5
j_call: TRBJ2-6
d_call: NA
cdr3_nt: TGTGCCAGCAGGCTTGCTGGGGCCAACGTCCTGACTTTC
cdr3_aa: CASRLAGANVLTF

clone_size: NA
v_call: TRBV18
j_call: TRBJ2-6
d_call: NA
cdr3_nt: TGTGCCAGCTCACCCCCCTCCTCCTCTGGGGCCAACGTCCTGACTTTC
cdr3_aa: CASSPPSSSGANVLTF

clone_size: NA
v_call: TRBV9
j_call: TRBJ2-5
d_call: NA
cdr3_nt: TGTGCCAGCAGCGTAGCTCCCCACCCCGAAGAGACCCAGTACTTC
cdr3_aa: CASSVAPHPEETQYF

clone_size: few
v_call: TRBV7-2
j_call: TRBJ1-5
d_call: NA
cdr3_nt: TGTGCCAGCAGCTTAAGAGACTCTTACCTTAGCAATCAGCCCCAGCATTTT
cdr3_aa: CASSLRDSYLSNQPQHF

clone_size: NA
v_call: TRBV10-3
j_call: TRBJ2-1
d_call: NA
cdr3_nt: TGTGCCACTATGTGGGGTACGGAGGGCAGTGAGCAGTTCTTC
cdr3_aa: CATMWGTEGSEQFF

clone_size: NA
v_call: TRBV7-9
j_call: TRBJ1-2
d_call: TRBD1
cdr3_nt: TGTGCCAGCAGACCCGGTGGGACAGGGGGTGGTAGCTATGGCTACACCTTC
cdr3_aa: CASRPGGTGGGSYGYTF

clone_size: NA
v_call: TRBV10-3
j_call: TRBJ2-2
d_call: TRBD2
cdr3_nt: TGTGCCATCAGTGAAGGGTTTTGGATAACTAGCGGGGCGAACACCGGGGAGCTGTTTTTT
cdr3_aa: CAISEGFWITSGANTGELFF

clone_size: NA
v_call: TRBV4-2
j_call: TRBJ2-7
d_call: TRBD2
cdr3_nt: TGTGCCAGCAGCCAAGAGAAAACTAGCGCACCCTACGAGCAGTACTTC
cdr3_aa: CASSQEKTSAPYEQYF

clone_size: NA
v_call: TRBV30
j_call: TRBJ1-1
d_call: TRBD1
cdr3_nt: TGTGCCTGGGAGCCAGGGGGGGTAACTGAAGCTTTCTTT
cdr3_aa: CAWEPGGVTEAFF

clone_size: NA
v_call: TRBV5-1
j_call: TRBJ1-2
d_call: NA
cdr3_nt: TGCGCCAGCAGCCTCGGGACTGACTATGGCTACACCTTC
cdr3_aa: CASSLGTDYGYTF

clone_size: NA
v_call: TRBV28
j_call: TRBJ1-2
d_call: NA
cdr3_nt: TGTGCCAGCAGTTTGGTTTATTATGGCTACACCTTC
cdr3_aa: CASSLVYYGYTF

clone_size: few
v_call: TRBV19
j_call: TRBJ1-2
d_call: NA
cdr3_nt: TGTGCCAGTAGTATAGACTTCTATGGCTACACCTTC
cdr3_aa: CASSIDFYGYTF

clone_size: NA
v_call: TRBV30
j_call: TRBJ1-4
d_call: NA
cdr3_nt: TGTGCCTGGAGTACAAATCCCACGAGTGTTATCGTTGAAAAACTGTTTTTT
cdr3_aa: CAWSTNPTSVIVEKLFF

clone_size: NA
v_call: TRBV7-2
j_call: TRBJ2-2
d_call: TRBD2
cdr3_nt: TGTGCCAGCAGCTCCGGACTAGCGGGAGTGACCGGGGAGCTGTTTTTT
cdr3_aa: CASSSGLAGVTGELFF

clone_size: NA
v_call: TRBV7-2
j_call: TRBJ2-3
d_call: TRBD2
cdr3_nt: TGTGCCAGCAGCTTAGGACCTAGCGGGAGAACCGATACGCAGTATTTT
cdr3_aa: CASSLGPSGRTDTQYF